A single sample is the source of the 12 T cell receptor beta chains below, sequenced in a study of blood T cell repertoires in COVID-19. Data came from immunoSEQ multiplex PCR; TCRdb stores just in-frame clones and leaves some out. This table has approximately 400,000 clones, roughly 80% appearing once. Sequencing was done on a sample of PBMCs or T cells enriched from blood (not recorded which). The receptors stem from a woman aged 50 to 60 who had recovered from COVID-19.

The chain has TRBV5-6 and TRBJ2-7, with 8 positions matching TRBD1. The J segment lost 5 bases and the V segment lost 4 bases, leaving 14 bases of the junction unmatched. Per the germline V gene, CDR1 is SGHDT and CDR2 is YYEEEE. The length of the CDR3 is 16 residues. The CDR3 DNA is TGTGCCAGCAGCCCGATCGGGTCAGGGGGCTTCCACGAGCAGTACTTC. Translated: CASSPIGSGGFHEQYF.

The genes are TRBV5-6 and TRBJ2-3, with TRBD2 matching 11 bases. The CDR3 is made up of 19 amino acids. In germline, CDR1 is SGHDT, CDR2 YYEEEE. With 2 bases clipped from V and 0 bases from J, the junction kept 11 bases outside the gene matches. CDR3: CASSLTGLAAQASTDTQYF. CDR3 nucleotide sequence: TGTGCCAGCAGCTTAACGGGACTAGCGGCGCAAGCTAGCACAGATACGCAGTATTTT.

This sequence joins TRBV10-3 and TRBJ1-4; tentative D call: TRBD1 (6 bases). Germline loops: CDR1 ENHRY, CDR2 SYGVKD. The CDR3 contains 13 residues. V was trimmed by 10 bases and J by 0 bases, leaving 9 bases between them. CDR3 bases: TGTGCCACCGGGACAACAACTAATGAAAAACTGTTTTTT. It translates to CATGTTTNEKLFF.

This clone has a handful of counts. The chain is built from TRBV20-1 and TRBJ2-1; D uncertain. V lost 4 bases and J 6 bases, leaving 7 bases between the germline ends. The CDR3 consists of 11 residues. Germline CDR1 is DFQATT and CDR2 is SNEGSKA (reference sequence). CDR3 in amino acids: CSAITVNEQFF. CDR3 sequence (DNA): TGCAGTGCTATTACTGTCAATGAGCAGTTCTTC.

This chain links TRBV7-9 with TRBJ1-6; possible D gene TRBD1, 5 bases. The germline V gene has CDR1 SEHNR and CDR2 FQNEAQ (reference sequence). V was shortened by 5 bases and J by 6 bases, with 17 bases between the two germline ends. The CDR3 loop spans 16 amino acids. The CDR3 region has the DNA TGTGCCAGCAGCAAAGGGGCAGGTACATTTAATTCACCCCTCCACTTT. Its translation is CASSKGAGTFNSPLHF.

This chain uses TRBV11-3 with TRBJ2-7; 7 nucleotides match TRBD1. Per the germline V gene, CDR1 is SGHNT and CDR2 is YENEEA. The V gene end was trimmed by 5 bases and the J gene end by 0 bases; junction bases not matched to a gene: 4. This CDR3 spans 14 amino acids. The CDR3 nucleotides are TGTGCCAGCAGCCCTGACAGGGCCTCCTACGAGCAGTACTTC. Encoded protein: CASSPDRASYEQYF. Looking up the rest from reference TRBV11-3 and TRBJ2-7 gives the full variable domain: EAGVVQSPRYKIIEKKQPVAFWCNPISGHNTLYWYLQNLGQGPELLIRYENEEAVDDSQLPKDRFSAERLKGVDSTLKIQPAELGDSAVYLCASSPDRASYEQYFGPGTRLTVT.

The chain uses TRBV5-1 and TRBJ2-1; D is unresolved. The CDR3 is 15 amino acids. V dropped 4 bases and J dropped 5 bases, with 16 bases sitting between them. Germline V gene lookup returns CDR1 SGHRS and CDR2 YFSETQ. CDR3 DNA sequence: TGCGCCAGCAGCCTCCTCGGTGAGTCCCACAATGAGCAGTTCTTC. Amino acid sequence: CASSLLGESHNEQFF.

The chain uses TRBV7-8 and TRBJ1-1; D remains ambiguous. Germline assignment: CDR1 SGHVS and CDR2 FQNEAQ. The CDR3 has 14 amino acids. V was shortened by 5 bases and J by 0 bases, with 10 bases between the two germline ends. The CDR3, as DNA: TGTGCCAGCAGCCGAGTTAGAGTGAACACTGAAGCTTTCTTT. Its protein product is CASSRVRVNTEAFF.

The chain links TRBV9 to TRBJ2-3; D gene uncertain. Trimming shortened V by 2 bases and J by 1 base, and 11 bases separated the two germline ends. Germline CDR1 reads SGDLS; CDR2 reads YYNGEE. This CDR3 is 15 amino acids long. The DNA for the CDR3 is TGTGCCAGCAGCGTGTCGTTGCCGGGCACAGATACGCAGTATTTT. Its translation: CASSVSLPGTDTQYF.

The CDR3 loop reads CASSTYLTGGSDYTF. In DNA form, the CDR3 reads TGTGCCAGTAGTACCTACCTGACAGGGGGTTCGGACTACACCTTC. The chain joins TRBV19 to TRBJ1-2, with 9 bases identical to TRBD1. CDR1 is LNHDA, CDR2 SQIVND, per germline (reference sequence). Germline trimming cut 4 bases from V and 10 bases from J; bases unmatched to any gene: 13. CDR3 length: 15 amino acids.

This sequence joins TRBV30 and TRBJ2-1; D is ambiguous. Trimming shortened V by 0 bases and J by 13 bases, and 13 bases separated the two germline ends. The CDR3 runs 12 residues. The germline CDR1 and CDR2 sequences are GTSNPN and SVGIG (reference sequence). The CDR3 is CAWSVLGRHQFF. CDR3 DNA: TGTGCCTGGAGTGTACTTGGGCGTCATCAGTTCTTC.

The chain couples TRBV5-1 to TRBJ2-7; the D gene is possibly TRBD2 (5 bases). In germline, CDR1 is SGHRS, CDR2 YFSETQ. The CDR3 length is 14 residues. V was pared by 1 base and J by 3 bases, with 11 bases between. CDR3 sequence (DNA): TGCGCCAGCAGCTTGAACGGCCGGGGCTACGAGCAGTACTTC. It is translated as CASSLNGRGYEQYF.